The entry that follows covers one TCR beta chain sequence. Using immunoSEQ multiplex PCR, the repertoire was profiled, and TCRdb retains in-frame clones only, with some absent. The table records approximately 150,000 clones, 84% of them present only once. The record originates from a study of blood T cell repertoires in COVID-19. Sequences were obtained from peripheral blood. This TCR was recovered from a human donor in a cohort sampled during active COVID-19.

The CDR3 DNA follows: TGCAGTGCTAGTTCGGGGGTAGGAAATGAAAAACTGTTTTTT. Translation gives CSASSGVGNEKLFF. This chain connects TRBV20-1 to TRBJ1-4; D is possibly TRBD1 (5 bases). V was shortened by 3 bases and J by 5 bases, with 13 bases between the two germline ends. This CDR3 has 14 residues. Germline V gene lookup returns CDR1 DFQATT and CDR2 SNEGSKA (reference sequence).